This T cell receptor (beta chain) stems from a study of PD-L1 blockade in urothelial cancer. Looking at the study overall: Analysis of the blood was performed 3 weeks (second dose) and 6 weeks after treatment start. Median T cell yield from blood was fewer than 150,000. Study outcomes and limitations: Patients with durable benefit had greater blood expansion of tumor-associated TCR clones 3 weeks into treatment. Pretreatment TCR clonality in blood, when below the median, was predictive of better survival.

Between the trimmed V and J ends, which lost 4 bases and 7 bases, there was a span of 17 bases. This CDR3 has 14 amino acids. CDR1 LNHDA and CDR2 SQIVND come from the germline V gene (reference sequence). The table came from immunoSEQ multiplex PCR; TCRdb's copy has only in-frame clones and leaves some out. The sample consists of around 100,000 clones, about 91% of them appearing once. Notes on this clone: The antigen remains unidentified.

Time point: peripheral blood 6 weeks after treatment start. Source: PBMCs, taken around atezolizumab (anti-PD-L1) treatment. The TCR originated in a man in his 60s with urothelial cancer. This chain connects TRBV19 to TRBJ2-7; a possible D gene is TRBD2 (7 bases). CDR3 coding DNA: TGTGCCAGTAGTAGTCTCGCGGGGGCAGATGAGCAGTACTTC. This codes for CASSSLAGADEQYF.